These 20 T cell receptor beta chains were sequenced from one sample in a study of control samples from healthy donors and cancer patients. Clones were sequenced by immunoSEQ multiplex PCR, and TCRdb holds only the in-frame ones, with some missing. Here the sample spans about 89,000 clones, around 86% being singletons. The sample comprised blood. Source of these receptors: a young man in good health.

The genes are TRBV7-9 and TRBJ1-1; 12 bases match TRBD1. Germline CDR1 reads SEHNR; CDR2 reads FQNEAQ (reference sequence). The ends lost 1 base at V and 12 bases at J; junction bases unmatched: 3. The CDR3 has 13 amino acids. The CDR3 spells CASSLEGQGATFF. DNA for the CDR3: TGTGCCAGCAGCTTAGAGGGACAGGGGGCGACTTTCTTT.

V usage is TRBV30 and J usage is TRBJ2-7, with D possibly matching TRBD1 (6 bases). Germline CDR1 is GTSNPN and CDR2 is SVGIG (reference sequence). Trimming left V 4 bases short and J 6 bases short, with 10 bases between. CDR3 length equals 11 residues. CDR3 sequence reads: CAWISGAEQYF. CDR3 coding DNA: TGTGCCTGGATATCAGGGGCCGAGCAGTACTTC.

The V gene is TRBV10-1, the J gene TRBJ1-5; tentatively, D is TRBD1 (6 bases). Trimming left V 4 bases short and J 5 bases short, with 9 bases between. This CDR3 comprises 13 residues. The germline V gene has CDR1 WNHNN and CDR2 SYGVQD (reference sequence). CDR3 sequence: CASSVGAHQPQHF. The CDR3 DNA sequence: TGCGCCAGCAGTGTGGGGGCACATCAGCCCCAGCATTTT.

The chain combines TRBV9 with TRBJ2-1, with D possibly matching TRBD1 (6 bases). In germline, CDR1 is SGDLS, CDR2 YYNGEE. The CDR3 covers 19 residues. Trimming removed 0 bases from V and 7 bases from J, with 26 bases in between. The chain's CDR3 is CASSVAAPGAITGRNEQFF. In nucleotides, the CDR3 is TGTGCCAGCAGCGTAGCTGCTCCTGGGGCCATAACAGGGAGAAATGAGCAGTTCTTC.

The CDR3 DNA sequence: TGTGCCAGTATGTCTAGTAGACCGTACAAAAACATTCAGTACTTC. Translation gives CASMSSRPYKNIQYF. This sequence joins TRBV19 and TRBJ2-4; D call uncertain. Deletions cut 7 bases from V and 3 bases from J, with 16 bases between. This CDR3 is built from 15 residues. Germline loops: CDR1 LNHDA, CDR2 SQIVND (reference sequence).

V gene TRBV15 combines with J gene TRBJ2-7, with a possible D match to TRBD2 (5 bases). Trimming left V 5 bases short and J 1 base short, with 12 bases between. The CDR3 has 14 residues. From germline, CDR1 is LNHNV and CDR2 YYDKDF (reference sequence). CDR3: CATSVGWESYEQYV. CDR3 nucleotide sequence: TGTGCCACCAGCGTTGGGTGGGAGTCCTACGAGCAGTACGTC.

The J gene is TRBJ2-2, the V gene TRBV7-8, with 10 positions matching TRBD1. Losses at the gene ends were 5 bases for V and 4 bases for J; bases not matched to a gene: 7. Germline CDR1 reads SGHVS; CDR2 reads FQNEAQ. This CDR3 spans 16 amino acids. As DNA, the CDR3 is TGTGCCAGCAGCCCGGGACAGGGGTCGAGCACCGGGGAGCTGTTTTTT. Residues: CASSPGQGSSTGELFF.

By share of the sample, this clone is medium-sized. The chain combines TRBV27 with TRBJ2-1, with D maybe TRBD1 (5 bases). Germline-derived CDR1 and CDR2 are MNHEY and SMNVEV (reference sequence). This CDR3 contains 12 residues. V lost 5 bases and J lost 6, with 8 bases in between. The CDR3 DNA reads TGTGCCAGCAGTCCCCAGGGCAATGAGCAGTTCTTC. Its protein is CASSPQGNEQFF.

V and J are TRBV12-3 or TRBV12-4 and TRBJ1-2, with unresolved D. With 1 base removed from V and 6 bases from J, the gap between germline ends came to 6 bases. This CDR3 is built from 12 residues. The CDR3 sequence is CASSLVRDGYTF. The CDR3 nucleotides are TGTGCCAGCAGTTTAGTAAGGGATGGCTACACCTTC.

CDR3 sequence: CAAARQGAIGNTIYF. CDR3 in DNA: TGTGCCGCCGCCAGACAGGGGGCAATTGGAAACACCATATATTTT. V usage is TRBV10-3 and J usage is TRBJ1-3; 10 positions match TRBD1. The CDR3 loop spans 15 amino acids. Unmatched junction bases numbered 10, after V lost 11 bases and J lost 3 bases. The germline gives CDR1 ENHRY, CDR2 SYGVKD.

The rearrangement joins TRBV5-8 to TRBJ2-2, with D possibly matching TRBD1 (5 bases). Germline V gene lookup returns CDR1 SGHTS and CDR2 YDEGEE. This CDR3 contains 15 residues. Trimming removed 0 bases at V and 4 bases at J, with 10 bases between. The chain's CDR3 is CASSLEQAGTGELFF. The DNA for the CDR3 is TGTGCCAGCAGCTTGGAACAGGCCGGCACCGGGGAGCTGTTTTTT.

This chain links TRBV10-2 with TRBJ2-1; 10 nucleotides line up with TRBD2. The CDR3 contains 13 residues. The germline CDR1 and CDR2 sequences are WSHSY and SAAADI. The V and J ends lost 8 bases and 7 bases, in that order; junction bases with no gene match: 5. CDR3: CASASGGGNEQFF. In nucleotides, the CDR3 is TGCGCCAGCGCTAGCGGGGGTGGTAATGAGCAGTTCTTC.

This clone showed up just a few times. This chain uses TRBV7-2 with TRBJ1-3; weak D call: TRBD1 (6 bases). This CDR3 region has 15 residues. The V gene's germline CDR1 is SGHTA and CDR2 FQGNSA. The V end was cut by 3 bases, the J end by 4 bases, with 13 bases between. As DNA, the CDR3 is TGTGCCAGCAGCTTGGTCCACGGGACAGGAAACACCATATATTTT. Protein: CASSLVHGTGNTIYF.

V and J are TRBV4-2 and TRBJ2-2, with unresolved D. Trimming removed 4 bases from V and 0 bases from J, with 12 bases in between. The CDR3 runs 16 residues. In germline, CDR1 is LGHNA, CDR2 YNFKEQ. CDR3 coding DNA: TGTGCCAGCAGCCCCATCGGAGACACGAACACCGGGGAGCTGTTTTTT. Translated: CASSPIGDTNTGELFF.

The genes are TRBV5-8 and TRBJ1-2; a possible D gene is TRBD1 (6 bases). The CDR3 contains 14 residues. Germline V CDR1 and CDR2: SGHTS, YDEGEE. The ends were cut back, 3 bases at V and 6 bases at J, with 15 bases in the middle. The CDR3 coding sequence is TGTGCCAGCAGCTCCTCCCCAGGGGTGAATGGCTACACCTTC. Its protein product is CASSSSPGVNGYTF.

This chain links TRBV5-1 with TRBJ1-1, with D tentatively TRBD1 (5 bases). CDR1 is SGHRS, CDR2 YFSETQ, per germline. Trimming stripped 0 bases from V and 4 bases from J, with 19 bases between. The CDR3 extends over 17 amino acids. The CDR3 sequence is CASSLGRGIGGLTEAFF. The CDR3 bases are TGCGCCAGCAGCTTGGGTCGGGGGATCGGGGGACTCACTGAAGCTTTCTTT.

The J gene is TRBJ1-2, the V gene TRBV19; TRBD1 agrees at 8 bases. CDR3 size: 16 residues. With V trimmed by 5 bases and J by 4 bases, 12 bases remained unmatched. Germline CDR1 LNHDA, CDR2 SQIVND (reference sequence). The CDR3 loop is CASSGGTGSLPYGYTF. The DNA for the CDR3 is TGTGCCAGTAGTGGAGGGACAGGCTCTCTCCCCTATGGCTACACCTTC.

The V and J genes are TRBV18 and TRBJ1-1; D remains unclear. V lost 2 bases, J lost 5 bases, and 15 bases lay in between. This CDR3 comprises 15 residues. Germline CDR1 and CDR2: KGHSH and LQKENI. The CDR3 DNA reads as TGTGCCAGCTCACCAAGGGCCCCCAGTGGGACTGAAGCTTTCTTT. It specifies CASSPRAPSGTEAFF.

This rearrangement joins TRBV11-2 to TRBJ2-1; the D gene is possibly TRBD2 (5 bases). Germline CDR1 reads SGHAT; CDR2 reads FQNNGV. Trimming left V 0 bases short and J 10 bases short, with 16 bases between. The CDR3 loop spans 15 amino acids. As DNA, the CDR3 is TGTGCCAGCAGCTTAGATCAGGAGACATGGAGGGAGCAGTTCTTC. As protein: CASSLDQETWREQFF.

CDR3 in amino acids: CASRGFGTGGWNYGYTF. The CDR3 region has the DNA TGTGCCAGTAGGGGATTCGGGACAGGGGGCTGGAACTATGGCTACACCTTC. The chain joins TRBV19 to TRBJ1-2, with 12 positions matching TRBD1. Germline lookup yields CDR1 LNHDA and CDR2 SQIVND (reference sequence). V lost 6 bases, J lost 2 bases, and 10 bases stayed unmatched. The CDR3 totals 17 residues.